The 32 T cell receptor beta chains below all came from one sample that was sequenced in a study of T cells in Graves' hyperthyroidism and ophthalmopathy. RNA transcripts provided the source from which TCR beta CDR3 regions were amplified. The TCR CDR3 first-round RT-PCR relied on the HTBI primer set. One entry per CDR3 protein results from TCRdb running MiXCR on the multiplex PCR reads. This sample has around 540,000 distinct CDR3 sequences, with around 16% found just once. The material sequenced was blood. These receptors were collected from a woman in her 30s with Graves' ophthalmopathy.

This chain links TRBV19 with TRBJ2-7, with 8 bases fitting TRBD2. Looked up from germline, CDR1 is LNHDA and CDR2 is SQIVND (reference sequence). The length of the CDR3 is 12 residues. With 5 bases clipped from V and 6 bases from J, the junction kept 3 bases outside the gene matches. The CDR3 loop is CASSHAGGEQYF. In DNA, the CDR3 is TGTGCCAGTAGTCATGCGGGAGGCGAGCAGTACTTC.

This clonotype was picked up many times. The chain employs TRBV6-5 and TRBJ1-1; TRBD1 matches 8 bases. Trimming removed 0 bases from V and 4 bases from J; junction bases left unmatched: 4. Germline CDR1 reads MNHEY; CDR2 reads SVGAGI. The CDR3 runs to 15 residues. The CDR3 here is CASSYSWQGATEAFF. The CDR3 nucleotides are TGTGCCAGCAGTTACTCGTGGCAGGGGGCCACTGAAGCTTTCTTT.

V is TRBV20-1 and J is TRBJ1-6; 9 nucleotides match TRBD1. CDR1 and CDR2 from the germline V gene are DFQATT and SNEGSKA (reference sequence). V lost 3 bases, J lost 10 bases, and 4 bases stayed unmatched. This CDR3 is 13 amino acids long. The CDR3 sequence is CSASKQGASPLHF. Written as DNA, the CDR3 is TGCAGTGCTAGCAAACAGGGGGCATCACCCCTCCACTTT.

This clonotype has ten or more counts. The genes are TRBV11-3 and TRBJ2-1; D is undetermined. The CDR3 length is 13 residues. V lost 5 bases and J 8 bases, leaving 13 bases between the germline ends. Germline assignment: CDR1 SGHNT and CDR2 YENEEA. The CDR3 is CASSPNPGDEQFF. CDR3 nucleotides: TGTGCCAGCAGCCCCAACCCGGGCGATGAGCAGTTCTTC.

This clonotype was picked up many times. This chain joins TRBV24-1 and TRBJ2-1; 13 bases align to TRBD2. This CDR3 has 16 residues. Germline V CDR1 and CDR2: KGHDR, SFDVKD. With V trimmed by 3 bases and J by 5 bases, 3 bases remained unmatched. Written as DNA, the CDR3 is TGTGCCACCAGTGATATGACTAGCGGGGGGCACAATGAGCAGTTCTTC. Translated: CATSDMTSGGHNEQFF.

CDR3 sequence reads: CAWTQMTGNYEQYF. CDR3 coding DNA: TGTGCCTGGACCCAAATGACAGGCAACTACGAGCAGTACTTC. This chain uses TRBV30 with TRBJ2-7, with D maybe TRBD1 (6 bases). V was clipped by 4 bases and J by 3 bases, with 16 bases between them. The CDR3 is 14 residues long. Germline V gives CDR1 GTSNPN, CDR2 SVGIG (reference sequence).

The chain is built from TRBV25-1 and TRBJ2-5, with 8 bases aligning to TRBD1. CDR3 length equals 13 residues. The germline CDR1 and CDR2 sequences are MGHDK and SYGVNS. The junction had 3 bases not matched to a gene; V was cut back by 6 bases and J by 3 bases. The CDR3 DNA sequence: TGTGCCAGCAGGGGGACAGGAAAAGAGACCCAGTACTTC. Translating gives CASRGTGKETQYF.

In its sample, this clonotype was seen many times. This chain uses TRBV27 with TRBJ2-1, with TRBD2 matching 10 bases. Unmatched junction bases numbered 9, after V lost 5 bases and J lost 5 bases. This CDR3 region has 16 residues. Germline CDR1 reads MNHEY; CDR2 reads SMNVEV (reference sequence). The CDR3 bases are TGTGCCAGCAGTCTCATAGCGGGAGGCTTCGACAATGAGCAGTTCTTC. Its translation: CASSLIAGGFDNEQFF.

The chain is built from TRBV4-3 and TRBJ1-1; D perhaps matches TRBD1 (5 bases). CDR1 is LGHNA and CDR2 is YSLEER in the germline V gene. The CDR3 has 15 amino acids. The V and J ends lost 0 bases and 1 base respectively, with 9 bases between them. Here the CDR3 DNA reads TGCGCCAGCAGCCAAGAGGTGGGGCGGAACACTGAAGCTTTCTTT. It is translated as CASSQEVGRNTEAFF.

This clonotype was found many times. The V gene is TRBV11-2, the J gene TRBJ2-4, with a tentative D call TRBD2 (6 bases). Trimming cost V 1 base and J 0 bases, with 13 bases left between them. CDR1 and CDR2 from the germline V gene are SGHAT and FQNNGV. The CDR3 length is 17 residues. The CDR3 coding sequence is TGTGCCAGCAGCTTAGTAAGTTCGGGACTAGCCAAAAACATTCAGTACTTC. Its translation: CASSLVSSGLAKNIQYF.

The rearrangement uses TRBV29-1 and TRBJ1-1; possible D gene TRBD1, 6 bases. The CDR3 is 13 residues long. Trimming took 7 bases from V and 6 from J, leaving 18 bases between them. Germline V gene sequence: CDR1 SQVTM, CDR2 ANQGSEA. This CDR3 reads CSASQGGLAEAFF. Here the CDR3 DNA reads TGCAGCGCATCACAGGGAGGACTGGCTGAAGCTTTCTTT.

This clonotype appeared a few times. The V and J genes are TRBV7-9 and TRBJ2-1; 10 bases line up with TRBD2. The germline gives CDR1 SEHNR, CDR2 FQNEAQ (reference sequence). CDR3 length equals 18 residues. The J segment lost 7 bases and the V segment lost 5 bases, leaving 17 bases of the junction unmatched. The CDR3 loop is CASSTTRPSSGRGNEQFF. CDR3 in DNA: TGTGCCAGCAGCACTACCCGGCCGTCTAGCGGGAGAGGTAATGAGCAGTTCTTC.

This clonotype has a handful of counts. The genes are TRBV20-1 and TRBJ2-7; D possibly uses TRBD1 or TRBD2 (5 bases each). V was trimmed by 0 bases and J by 4 bases, leaving 16 bases between them. The CDR3 length is 15 residues. Germline CDR1 DFQATT, CDR2 SNEGSKA (reference sequence). The chain's CDR3 is CSARDPGRGPYEQYF. CDR3 DNA: TGCAGTGCTAGAGACCCGGGACGGGGACCTTACGAGCAGTACTTC.

This clonotype came up many times. The chain combines TRBV7-8 with TRBJ2-1, with D perhaps TRBD1 (7 bases). The CDR3 has 14 amino acids. Germline loops: CDR1 SGHVS, CDR2 FQNEAQ. Trimming left V 5 bases short and J 6 bases short, with 14 bases between. The CDR3 region has the DNA TGTGCCAGCAGCCGGCGACAGGGAGGCAATGAGCAGTTCTTC. This gives the protein CASSRRQGGNEQFF.

This chain joins TRBV9 and TRBJ2-5; D uncertain. The CDR3 spans 15 residues. Germline CDR1 SGDLS, CDR2 YYNGEE. V lost 0 bases to trimming and J lost 3 bases, with 12 bases between them. As DNA, the CDR3 is TGTGCCAGCAGCGTAGAATCCCTACGGGAAGAGACCCAGTACTTC. As protein: CASSVESLREETQYF.

At least ten counts were recorded for this clonotype. The V gene is TRBV13, the J gene TRBJ2-7, with D possibly matching TRBD2 (6 bases). CDR3 length equals 14 residues. V lost 4 bases and J 7 bases, leaving 17 bases between the germline ends. The germline gives CDR1 PRHDT, CDR2 FYEKMQ (reference sequence). CDR3 DNA sequence: TGTGCCAGCAGCTCCGGGACTCCCGGGCGGGAGCAGTACTTC. Translating gives CASSSGTPGREQYF.

This clonotype turned up a few times. The chain joins TRBV5-1 to TRBJ1-4; TRBD1 aligns across 7 bases. Germline CDR1 reads SGHRS; CDR2 reads YFSETQ. Unmatched junction bases numbered 3, after V lost 4 bases and J lost 0 bases. This CDR3 spans 15 amino acids. The CDR3 DNA reads as TGCGCCAGCAGCCCCCAGGGGGCAACTAATGAAAAACTGTTTTTT. Residues: CASSPQGATNEKLFF.

The sample holds one count of this clonotype. A much larger clone lies a single base off, so this may be a read error. The chain joins TRBV5-4 to TRBJ2-2; 7 bases are shared with TRBD2. The CDR3 loop spans 15 amino acids. The junction had 5 bases not matched to a gene; V was cut back by 2 bases and J by 4 bases. Germline lookup yields CDR1 SGHNT and CDR2 YYREEE (reference sequence). As DNA, the CDR3 is TGTGCCAGCAGCTTCGGGCTAGCGGTCACCGGGGAGCTGTTTTTT. The encoded protein is CASSFGLAVTGELFF.

The gene calls are TRBV20-1 and TRBJ2-6; D ambiguous. V was cut by 0 bases and J by 0 bases, with 6 bases left in between. The CDR3 length is 15 residues. Germline CDR1 is DFQATT and CDR2 is SNEGSKA (reference sequence). DNA for the CDR3: TGCAGTGCTAGAGATTCTAACTCTGGGGCCAACGTCCTGACTTTC. It is translated as CSARDSNSGANVLTF.

The V gene is TRBV28, the J gene TRBJ2-7; D not resolved. Per germline, CDR1 MDHEN and CDR2 SYDVKM. This CDR3 region has 11 residues. Trimming stripped 8 bases from V and 4 bases from J, with 9 bases between. CDR3 in DNA: TGTGCCAGCTGTGACCAATACGAGCAGTACTTC. Amino acids: CASCDQYEQYF.

This clonotype occurred many times. The V call is TRBV20-1, the J call TRBJ2-7; 11 bases match TRBD2. The CDR3 loop spans 14 amino acids. With V trimmed by 0 bases and J by 3 bases, 1 base remained unmatched. Germline CDR1 DFQATT, CDR2 SNEGSKA (reference sequence). The CDR3 DNA follows: TGCAGTGCTAGAGATGGGACTAGCGGCTACGAGCAGTACTTC. Translated, it gives CSARDGTSGYEQYF.

This clonotype was recorded once. The chain is built from TRBV10-3 and TRBJ2-2; D unresolved. Trimming took 1 base from V and 7 from J, leaving 7 bases between them. Germline lookup yields CDR1 ENHRY and CDR2 SYGVKD. The CDR3 contains 13 residues. The CDR3 is CAISEYIDGELFF. For the CDR3, the DNA is TGTGCCATCAGTGAGTACATCGACGGGGAGCTGTTTTTT.

This clonotype was counted at least ten times. The V call is TRBV6-1, the J call TRBJ2-2; D ambiguous. Trimming removed 1 base at V and 6 bases at J, with 3 bases between. The CDR3 contains 12 residues. The V gene's germline CDR1 is MNHNS and CDR2 SASEGT. This CDR3 is CASSEVSGELFF. Here the CDR3 DNA reads TGTGCCAGCAGTGAAGTGTCCGGGGAGCTGTTTTTT.

This clonotype was detected ten times or more. The genes are TRBV3-1 and TRBJ2-1; tentative D call: TRBD2 (6 bases). With 0 bases removed from V and 2 bases from J, the gap between germline ends came to 8 bases. Looked up from germline, CDR1 is LGHDT and CDR2 is YNNKEL (reference sequence). The CDR3 spans 15 residues. CDR3 residues: CASSQDRLAYNEQFF. CDR3 sequence (DNA): TGTGCCAGCAGCCAAGATAGACTAGCCTACAATGAGCAGTTCTTC.

This chain uses TRBV19 with TRBJ1-2; D call uncertain. This CDR3 has 12 residues. The V gene's germline CDR1 is LNHDA and CDR2 SQIVND (reference sequence). V lost 7 bases to trimming and J lost 7 bases, with 13 bases between them. The CDR3 region has the DNA TGTGCCAGTAAACACCGGACGGGTGGCTACACCTTC. This translates into CASKHRTGGYTF. The full variable domain, with the rest looked up from reference TRBV19 and TRBJ1-2, is DGGITQSPKYLFRKEGQNVTLSCEQNLNHDAMYWYRQDPGQGLRLIYYSQIVNDFQKGDIAEGYSVSREKKESFPLTVTSAQKNPTAFYLCASKHRTGGYTFGSGTRLTVV.

This clonotype appeared many times. This chain links TRBV4-3 with TRBJ2-2, with D possibly TRBD1 on 6 matching bases. Trimming removed 1 base from V and 4 bases from J, with 7 bases in between. The CDR3 consists of 14 residues. Per germline, CDR1 LGHNA and CDR2 YSLEER. The CDR3 region is CASSQVGGTGELFF. The CDR3 DNA reads TGCGCCAGCAGCCAAGTAGGGGGCACCGGGGAGCTGTTTTTT.

J is TRBJ1-1 and V is TRBV7-9, with D perhaps matching TRBD1 (5 bases). This CDR3 contains 12 residues. Trimming removed 5 bases at V and 6 bases at J, with 10 bases between. CDR1 and CDR2 (germline): SEHNR, FQNEAQ (reference sequence). CDR3 loop: CASSKVGPEAFF. CDR3 nucleotide sequence: TGTGCCAGCAGCAAAGTGGGACCTGAAGCTTTCTTT. The full variable domain, its missing parts supplied by reference TRBV7-9 and TRBJ1-1, is DTGVSQNPRHKITKRGQNVTFRCDPISEHNRLYWYRQTLGQGPEFLTYFQNEAQLEKSRLLSDRFSAERPKGSFSTLEIQRTEQGDSAMYLCASSKVGPEAFFGQGTRLTVV.

This clonotype was seen more than once but under ten times. The genes are TRBV20-1 and TRBJ1-1; 7 nucleotides align to TRBD1. After removal of 5 bases from V and 3 bases from J, the junction contained 6 bases not matched to a gene. Per the germline V gene, CDR1 is DFQATT and CDR2 is SNEGSKA (reference sequence). The CDR3 sequence is 13 residues long. The CDR3 loop reads CSAVTGDHTEAFF. Here the CDR3 DNA reads TGCAGTGCTGTTACAGGGGACCACACTGAAGCTTTCTTT.

The chain is built from TRBV6-5 and TRBJ1-5; 7 bases agree with TRBD1. The CDR3 contains 15 residues. The germline V gene encodes CDR1 MNHEY and CDR2 SVGAGI. Trimming cost V 2 bases and J 3 bases; bases outside gene matches: 4. The CDR3 is CASSYLDRTNQPQHF. For the CDR3, the DNA is TGTGCCAGCAGTTACCTGGACAGGACCAATCAGCCCCAGCATTTT.

This clonotype was recorded many times. The V call is TRBV20-1, the J call TRBJ2-1; D is unresolved. CDR1 is DFQATT, CDR2 SNEGSKA, per germline (reference sequence). Deletions cut 1 base from V and 3 bases from J, with 4 bases between. The CDR3 extends over 12 amino acids. CDR3 sequence (DNA): TGCAGTGCTAGAGGGGGCTACAATGAGCAGTTCTTC. Translation: CSARGGYNEQFF.

The chain couples TRBV28 to TRBJ2-2, with 13 bases identical to TRBD2. The length of the CDR3 is 14 residues. The ends lost 6 bases at V and 7 bases at J; junction bases unmatched: 2. The V gene's germline CDR1 is MDHEN and CDR2 SYDVKM. The CDR3 spells CASRLAGGGGELFF. CDR3 sequence (DNA): TGTGCCAGCAGACTAGCGGGAGGGGGCGGGGAGCTGTTTTTT.

This clonotype appeared a few times. The chain recombines TRBV20-1 with TRBJ1-5; perhaps TRBD1 as D (6 bases). Germline V gives CDR1 DFQATT, CDR2 SNEGSKA (reference sequence). Trimming took 4 bases from V and 5 from J, leaving 12 bases between them. The CDR3 covers 13 residues. For the CDR3, the DNA is TGCAGTGCTATTACAGGGACCGATCAGCCCCAGCATTTT. Translated, it gives CSAITGTDQPQHF.